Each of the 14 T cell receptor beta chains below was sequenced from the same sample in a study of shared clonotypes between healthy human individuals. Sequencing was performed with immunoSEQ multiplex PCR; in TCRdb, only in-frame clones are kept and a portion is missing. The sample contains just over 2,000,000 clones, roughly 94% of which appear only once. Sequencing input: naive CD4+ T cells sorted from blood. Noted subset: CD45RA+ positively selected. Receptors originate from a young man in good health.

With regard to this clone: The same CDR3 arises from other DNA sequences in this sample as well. The CDR3: CASSLGQGTDTQYF. The DNA of the CDR3 is TGTGCCAGCTCACTGGGACAGGGTACAGATACGCAGTATTTT. V is TRBV18 and J is TRBJ2-3, with 9 positions matching TRBD1. V was pared by 4 bases and J by 3 bases, with 2 bases of the junction left unmatched. Germline loops: CDR1 KGHSH, CDR2 LQKENI. The CDR3 totals 14 residues.

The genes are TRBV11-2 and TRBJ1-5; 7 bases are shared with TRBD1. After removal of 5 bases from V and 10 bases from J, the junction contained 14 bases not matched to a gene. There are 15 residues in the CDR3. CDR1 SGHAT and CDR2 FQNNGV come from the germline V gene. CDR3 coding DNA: TGTGCCAGCAGCCGCGGGACAGTCGCGATCAGCCCCCAGCATTTT. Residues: CASSRGTVAISPQHF.

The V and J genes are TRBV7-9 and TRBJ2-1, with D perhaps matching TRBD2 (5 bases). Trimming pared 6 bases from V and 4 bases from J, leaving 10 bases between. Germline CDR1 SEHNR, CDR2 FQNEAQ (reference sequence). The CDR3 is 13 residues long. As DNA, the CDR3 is TGTGCCAGCAGTCTCACGGGATACAATGAGCAGTTCTTC. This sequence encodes CASSLTGYNEQFF.

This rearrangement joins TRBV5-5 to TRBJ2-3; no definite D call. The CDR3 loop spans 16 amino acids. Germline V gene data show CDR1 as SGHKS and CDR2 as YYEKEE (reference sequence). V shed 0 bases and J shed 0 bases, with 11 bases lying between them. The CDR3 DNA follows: TGTGCCAGCAGCTTGGGAATGGGGTCTAGCACAGATACGCAGTATTTT. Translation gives CASSLGMGSSTDTQYF.

The CDR3 coding sequence is TGTGCCAGCAGCCGTCTTGGGTCGAACTCCTACGAGCAGTACTTC. This gives the protein CASSRLGSNSYEQYF. This chain connects TRBV7-2 to TRBJ2-7, with D hard to call. The CDR3 length is 15 residues. The germline V gene has CDR1 SGHTA and CDR2 FQGNSA. Trimming took off 5 bases at V and 0 bases at J, with 14 bases between the two ends.

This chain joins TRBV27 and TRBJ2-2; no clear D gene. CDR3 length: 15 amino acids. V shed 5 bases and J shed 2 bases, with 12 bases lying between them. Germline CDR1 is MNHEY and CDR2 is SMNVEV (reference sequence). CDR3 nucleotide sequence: TGTGCCAGCAGTCCAGGACCATTCAACACCGGGGAGCTGTTTTTT. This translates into CASSPGPFNTGELFF.

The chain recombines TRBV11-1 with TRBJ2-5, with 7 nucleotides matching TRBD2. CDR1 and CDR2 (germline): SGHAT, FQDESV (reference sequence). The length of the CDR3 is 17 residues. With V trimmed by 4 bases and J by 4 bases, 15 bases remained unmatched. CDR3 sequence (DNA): TGTGCCAGCAGCTCGGCTCTACTAGCGCGGGCCACAGAGACCCAGTACTTC. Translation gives CASSSALLARATETQYF.

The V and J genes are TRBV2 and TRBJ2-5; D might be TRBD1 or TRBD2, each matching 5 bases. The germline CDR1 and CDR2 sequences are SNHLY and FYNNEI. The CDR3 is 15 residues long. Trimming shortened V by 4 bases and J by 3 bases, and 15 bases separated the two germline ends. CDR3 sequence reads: CASSGGTLGEETQYF. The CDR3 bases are TGTGCCAGCAGTGGAGGGACCCTGGGTGAAGAGACCCAGTACTTC.

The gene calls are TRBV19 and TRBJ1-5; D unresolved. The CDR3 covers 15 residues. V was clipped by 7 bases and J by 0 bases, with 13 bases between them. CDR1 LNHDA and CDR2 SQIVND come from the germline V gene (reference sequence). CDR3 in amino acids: CASTRSDNSNQPQHF. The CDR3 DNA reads TGTGCCAGTACCAGATCCGACAATAGCAATCAGCCCCAGCATTTT.

DNA of the CDR3: TGTGCCAGCGGGGCAGCACTACCAGATACGCAGTATTTT. Protein sequence: CASGAALPDTQYF. This chain joins TRBV28 and TRBJ2-3, with TRBD1 as a possible D gene (5 bases). Germline-derived CDR1 and CDR2 are MDHEN and SYDVKM. V lost 8 bases, J lost 4 bases, and 13 bases lay in between. The CDR3 has 13 amino acids.

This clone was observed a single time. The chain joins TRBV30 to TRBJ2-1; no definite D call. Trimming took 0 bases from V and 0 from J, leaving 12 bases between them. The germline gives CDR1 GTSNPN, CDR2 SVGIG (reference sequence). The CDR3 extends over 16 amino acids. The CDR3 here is CAWSVLPPGSYNEQFF. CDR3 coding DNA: TGTGCCTGGAGTGTTTTACCCCCCGGCTCCTACAATGAGCAGTTCTTC.

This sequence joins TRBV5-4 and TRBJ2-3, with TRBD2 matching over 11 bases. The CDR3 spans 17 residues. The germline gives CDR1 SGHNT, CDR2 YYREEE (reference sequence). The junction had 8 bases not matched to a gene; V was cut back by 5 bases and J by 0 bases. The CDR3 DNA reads TGTGCCAGCAGTATCCCGGGACTAGCGGCTAGCACAGATACGCAGTATTTT. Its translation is CASSIPGLAASTDTQYF.

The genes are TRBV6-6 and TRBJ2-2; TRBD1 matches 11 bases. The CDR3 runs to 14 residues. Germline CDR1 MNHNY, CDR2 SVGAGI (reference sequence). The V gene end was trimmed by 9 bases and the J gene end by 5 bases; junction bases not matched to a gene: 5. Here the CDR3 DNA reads TGTGCCAGTCTGGACAGGGGGCGAACCGGGGAGCTGTTTTTT. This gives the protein CASLDRGRTGELFF.

The CDR3 sequence: CAISEYQGYNYGYTF. Here the CDR3 DNA reads TGTGCCATCAGTGAGTACCAGGGATATAACTATGGCTACACCTTC. The V call is TRBV10-3, the J call TRBJ1-2; D possibly corresponds to TRBD1 (5 bases). Trimming cost V 1 base and J 1 base, with 10 bases left between them. The CDR3 length is 15 residues. Germline loops: CDR1 ENHRY, CDR2 SYGVKD.